The present T cell receptor beta chain was sequenced within a study of blood T cell repertoires in COVID-19. Study-wide background: Sources were T cells, B-cell-depleted T cells, or PBMCs; the material itself was cDNA or gDNA.

The authors' processing: Reference gene primer amplification yielded estimated nucleated cell counts. TCRdb's copy holds only in-frame clones and misses some; the assay was immunoSEQ multiplex PCR. V and J calls and clone size are those listed in that table; D and trimming were worked out from the DNA. The top ten hold less than 6% of the sample, which has about 220,000 clones, 80% to 85% seen once. The germline V and J ends were trimmed by 1 base and 0 bases, with 8 bases remaining between them. From germline, CDR1 is LNHDA and CDR2 SQIVND (reference sequence). The CDR3 contains 15 residues. The chain employs TRBV19 and TRBJ2-3, with D hard to call. Input material: peripheral blood. The source of this sequence is a woman in her 70s with COVID-19, enrolled during active disease. The CDR3 loop reads CASSIGILSTDTQYF. The CDR3, as DNA: TGTGCCAGTAGTATAGGAATACTAAGCACAGATACGCAGTATTTT.